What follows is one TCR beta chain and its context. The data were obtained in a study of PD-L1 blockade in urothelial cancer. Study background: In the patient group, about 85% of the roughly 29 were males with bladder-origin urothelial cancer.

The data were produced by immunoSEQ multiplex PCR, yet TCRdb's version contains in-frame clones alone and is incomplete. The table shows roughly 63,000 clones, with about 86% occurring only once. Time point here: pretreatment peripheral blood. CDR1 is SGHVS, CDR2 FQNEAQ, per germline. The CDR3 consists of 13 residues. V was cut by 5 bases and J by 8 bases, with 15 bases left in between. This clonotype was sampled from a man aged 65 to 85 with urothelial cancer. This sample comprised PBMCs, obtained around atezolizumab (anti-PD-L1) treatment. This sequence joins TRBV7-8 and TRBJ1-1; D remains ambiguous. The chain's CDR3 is CASSQEHTSEAFF. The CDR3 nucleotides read TGTGCCAGCAGCCAAGAGCATACTTCGGAAGCTTTCTTT.